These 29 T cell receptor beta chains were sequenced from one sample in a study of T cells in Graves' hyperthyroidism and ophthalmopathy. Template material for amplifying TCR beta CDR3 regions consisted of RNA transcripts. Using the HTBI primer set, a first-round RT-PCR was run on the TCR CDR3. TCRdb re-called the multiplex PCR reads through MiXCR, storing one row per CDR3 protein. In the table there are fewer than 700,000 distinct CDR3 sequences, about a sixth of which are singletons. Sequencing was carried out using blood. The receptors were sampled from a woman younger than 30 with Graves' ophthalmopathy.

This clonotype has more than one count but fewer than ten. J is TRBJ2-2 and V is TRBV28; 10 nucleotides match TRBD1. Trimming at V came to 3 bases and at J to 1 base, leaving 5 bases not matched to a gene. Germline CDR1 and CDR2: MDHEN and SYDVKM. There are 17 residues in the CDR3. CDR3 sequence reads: CASSLLGTGVNTGELFF. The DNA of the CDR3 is TGTGCCAGCAGTTTGTTAGGGACAGGGGTGAACACCGGGGAGCTGTTTTTT.

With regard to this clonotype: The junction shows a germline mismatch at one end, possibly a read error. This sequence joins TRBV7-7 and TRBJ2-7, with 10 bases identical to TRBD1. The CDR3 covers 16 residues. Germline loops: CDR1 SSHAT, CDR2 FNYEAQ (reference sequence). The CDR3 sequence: CASSPGVGQGIDEQYF. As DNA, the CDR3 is TGTGCTAGCAGCCCCGGGGTGGGACAGGGGATCGACGAGCAGTACTTC. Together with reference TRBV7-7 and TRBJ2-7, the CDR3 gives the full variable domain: GAGVSQSPRYKVTKRGQDVTLRCDPISSHATLYWYQQALGQGPEFLTYFNYEAQPDKSGLPSDRFSAERPEGSISTLTIQRTEQRDSAMYRCASSPGVGQGIDEQYFGPGTRLTVT.

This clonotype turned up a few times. CDR3 coding DNA: TGTGCCAGCAGTGAAGCCTGGGTCTCTGGAAACACCATATATTTT. It encodes CASSEAWVSGNTIYF. The rearrangement joins TRBV6-1 to TRBJ1-3, with unresolved D. The CDR3 has 15 amino acids. The ends were cut back, 0 bases at V and 0 bases at J, with 6 bases in the middle. Germline V gene lookup returns CDR1 MNHNS and CDR2 SASEGT.

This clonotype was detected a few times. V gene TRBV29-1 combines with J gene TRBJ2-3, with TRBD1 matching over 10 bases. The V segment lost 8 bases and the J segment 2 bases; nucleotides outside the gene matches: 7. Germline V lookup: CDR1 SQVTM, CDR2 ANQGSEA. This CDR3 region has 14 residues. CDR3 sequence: CSPGTGDFTDTQYF. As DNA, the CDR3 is TGCAGCCCTGGGACAGGGGATTTCACAGATACGCAGTATTTT.

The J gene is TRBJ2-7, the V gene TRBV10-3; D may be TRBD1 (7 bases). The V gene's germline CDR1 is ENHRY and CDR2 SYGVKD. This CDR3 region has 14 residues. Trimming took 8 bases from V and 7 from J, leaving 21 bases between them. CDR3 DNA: TGTGCCATCCAACAAACAGGGGAGGTTGGTGAGCAGTACTTC. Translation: CAIQQTGEVGEQYF.

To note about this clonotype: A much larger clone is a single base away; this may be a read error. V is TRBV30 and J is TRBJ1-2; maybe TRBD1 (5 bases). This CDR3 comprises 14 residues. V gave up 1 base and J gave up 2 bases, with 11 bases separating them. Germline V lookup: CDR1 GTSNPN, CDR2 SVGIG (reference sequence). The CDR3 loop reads CAWSARGPNYGYTF. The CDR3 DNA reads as TGTGCCTGGAGTGCACGGGGACCCAACTATGGCTACACCTTC.

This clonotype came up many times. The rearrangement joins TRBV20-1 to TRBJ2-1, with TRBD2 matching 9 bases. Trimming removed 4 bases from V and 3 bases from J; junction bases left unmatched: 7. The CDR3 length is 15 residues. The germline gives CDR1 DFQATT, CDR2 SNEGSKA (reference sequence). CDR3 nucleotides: TGCAGTGCTATCTCCGGGACTAGCTTCTACAATGAGCAGTTCTTC. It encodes CSAISGTSFYNEQFF.

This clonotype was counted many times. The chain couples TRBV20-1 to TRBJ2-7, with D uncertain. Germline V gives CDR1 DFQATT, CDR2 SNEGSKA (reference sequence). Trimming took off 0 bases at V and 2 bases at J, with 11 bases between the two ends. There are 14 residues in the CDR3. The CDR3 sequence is CSARDSRFTYEQYF. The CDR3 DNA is TGCAGTGCTAGAGATTCCAGGTTTACCTACGAGCAGTACTTC.

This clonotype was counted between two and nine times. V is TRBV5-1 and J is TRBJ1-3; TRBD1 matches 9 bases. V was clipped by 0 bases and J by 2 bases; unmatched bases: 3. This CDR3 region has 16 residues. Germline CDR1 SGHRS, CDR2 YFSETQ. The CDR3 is CASSLGGTGPGNTIYF. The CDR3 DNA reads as TGCGCCAGCAGCTTGGGCGGGACAGGGCCTGGAAACACCATATATTTT.

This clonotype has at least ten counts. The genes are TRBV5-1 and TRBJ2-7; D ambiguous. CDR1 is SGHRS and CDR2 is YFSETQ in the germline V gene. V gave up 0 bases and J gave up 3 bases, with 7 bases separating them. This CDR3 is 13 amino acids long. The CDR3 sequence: CASSLDGDYEQYF. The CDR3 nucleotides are TGCGCCAGCAGCTTGGATGGGGACTACGAGCAGTACTTC.

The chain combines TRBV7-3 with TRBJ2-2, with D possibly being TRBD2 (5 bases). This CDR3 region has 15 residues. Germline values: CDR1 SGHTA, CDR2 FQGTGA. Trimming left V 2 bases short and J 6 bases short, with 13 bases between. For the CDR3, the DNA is TGTGCCAGCAGCTTATCAGCGGACCAGGCCGGGGAGCTGTTTTTT. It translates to CASSLSADQAGELFF.

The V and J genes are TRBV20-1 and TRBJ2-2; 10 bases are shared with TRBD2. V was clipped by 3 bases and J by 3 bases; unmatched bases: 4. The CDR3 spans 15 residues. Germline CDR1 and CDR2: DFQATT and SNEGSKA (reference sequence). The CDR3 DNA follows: TGCAGTGCTAGGAGAGCGGGGGGGTACACCGGGGAGCTGTTTTTT. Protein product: CSARRAGGYTGELFF.

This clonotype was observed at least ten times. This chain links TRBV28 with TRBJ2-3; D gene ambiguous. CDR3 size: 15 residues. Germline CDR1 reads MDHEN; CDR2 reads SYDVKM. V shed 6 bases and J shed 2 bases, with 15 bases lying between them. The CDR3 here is CASSARASHTDTQYF. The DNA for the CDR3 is TGTGCCAGCAGCGCTCGAGCCTCACACACAGATACGCAGTATTTT.

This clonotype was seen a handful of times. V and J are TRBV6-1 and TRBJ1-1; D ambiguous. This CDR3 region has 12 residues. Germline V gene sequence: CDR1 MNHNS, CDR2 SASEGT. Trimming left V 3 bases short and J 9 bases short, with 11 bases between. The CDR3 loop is CASSDVSFQAFF. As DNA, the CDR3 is TGTGCCAGCAGTGATGTAAGTTTTCAAGCTTTCTTT.

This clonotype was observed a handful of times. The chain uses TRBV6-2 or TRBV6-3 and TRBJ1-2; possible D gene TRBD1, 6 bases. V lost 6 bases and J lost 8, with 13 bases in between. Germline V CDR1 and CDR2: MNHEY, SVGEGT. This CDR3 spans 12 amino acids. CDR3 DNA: TGTGCCAGCAGGAGAGGGGGGGGCGGCTACACCTTC. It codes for CASRRGGGGYTF.

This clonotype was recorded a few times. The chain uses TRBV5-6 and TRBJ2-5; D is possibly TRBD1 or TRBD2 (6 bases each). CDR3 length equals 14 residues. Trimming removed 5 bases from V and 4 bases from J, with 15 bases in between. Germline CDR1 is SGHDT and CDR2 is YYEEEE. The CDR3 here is CASRLYGGRETQYF. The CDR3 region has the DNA TGTGCCAGCAGACTGTACGGGGGCAGAGAGACCCAGTACTTC.

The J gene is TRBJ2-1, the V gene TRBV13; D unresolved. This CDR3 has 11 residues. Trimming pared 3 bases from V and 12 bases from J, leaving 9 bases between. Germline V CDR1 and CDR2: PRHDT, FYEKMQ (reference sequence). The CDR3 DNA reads TGTGCCAGCAGCTTCATAGAGGTGCAGTTCTTC. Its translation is CASSFIEVQFF.

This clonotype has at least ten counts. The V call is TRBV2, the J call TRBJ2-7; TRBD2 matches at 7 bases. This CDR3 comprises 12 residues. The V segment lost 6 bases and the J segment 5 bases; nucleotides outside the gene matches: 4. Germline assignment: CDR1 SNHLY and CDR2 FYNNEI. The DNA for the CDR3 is TGTGCCAGCAGATTCGCGGGAGACGAGCAGTACTTC. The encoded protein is CASRFAGDEQYF.

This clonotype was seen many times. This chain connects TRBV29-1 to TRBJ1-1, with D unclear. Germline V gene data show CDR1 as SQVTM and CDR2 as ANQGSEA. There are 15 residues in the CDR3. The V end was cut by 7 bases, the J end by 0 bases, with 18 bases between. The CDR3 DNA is TGCAGCGCTGGAGGAGGCAGCGTAATGAACACTGAAGCTTTCTTT. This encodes CSAGGGSVMNTEAFF.

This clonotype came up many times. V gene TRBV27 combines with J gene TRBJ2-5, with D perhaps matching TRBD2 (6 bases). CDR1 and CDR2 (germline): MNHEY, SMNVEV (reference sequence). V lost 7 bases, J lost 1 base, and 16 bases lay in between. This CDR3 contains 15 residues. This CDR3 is CASKPWRGPQETQYF. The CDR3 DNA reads TGTGCCAGCAAACCTTGGCGGGGACCCCAAGAGACCCAGTACTTC.

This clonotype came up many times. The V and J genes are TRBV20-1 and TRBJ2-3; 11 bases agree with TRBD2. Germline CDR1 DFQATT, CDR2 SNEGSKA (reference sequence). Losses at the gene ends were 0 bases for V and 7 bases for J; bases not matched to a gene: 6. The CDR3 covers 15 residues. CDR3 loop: CSARDRSGRAYTQYF. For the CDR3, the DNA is TGCAGTGCTAGAGATCGTAGCGGGAGGGCCTATACGCAGTATTTT.

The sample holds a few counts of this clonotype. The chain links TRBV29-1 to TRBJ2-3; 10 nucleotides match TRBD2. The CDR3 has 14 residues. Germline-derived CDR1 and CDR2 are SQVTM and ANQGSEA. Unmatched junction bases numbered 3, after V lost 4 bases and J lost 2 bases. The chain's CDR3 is CSVGTSGNTDTQYF. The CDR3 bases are TGCAGCGTTGGGACTAGCGGAAACACAGATACGCAGTATTTT.

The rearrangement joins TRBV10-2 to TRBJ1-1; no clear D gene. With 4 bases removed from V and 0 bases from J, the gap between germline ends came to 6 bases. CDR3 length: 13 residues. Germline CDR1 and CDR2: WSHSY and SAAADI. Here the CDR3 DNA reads TGCGCCAGCAGTGTCCGGTTGAACACTGAAGCTTTCTTT. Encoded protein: CASSVRLNTEAFF.

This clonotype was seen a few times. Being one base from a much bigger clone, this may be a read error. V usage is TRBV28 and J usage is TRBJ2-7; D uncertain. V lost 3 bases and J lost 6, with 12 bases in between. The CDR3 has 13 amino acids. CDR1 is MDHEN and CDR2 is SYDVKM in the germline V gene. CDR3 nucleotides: TGTGCCAGCAGTTTGACGTCCCAGACCGAGCAGTACTTC. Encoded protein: CASSLTSQTEQYF.

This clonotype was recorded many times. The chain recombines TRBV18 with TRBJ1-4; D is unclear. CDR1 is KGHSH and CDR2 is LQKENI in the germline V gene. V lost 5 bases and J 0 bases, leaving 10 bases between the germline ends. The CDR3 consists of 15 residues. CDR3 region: CASSSGRATNEKLFF. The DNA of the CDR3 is TGTGCCAGCTCATCCGGGCGAGCAACTAATGAAAAACTGTTTTTT.

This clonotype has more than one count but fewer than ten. This CDR3 is CASSVWGGGYEQYF. The CDR3 DNA reads TGTGCCAGCAGCGTTTGGGGGGGAGGCTACGAGCAGTACTTC. The chain links TRBV5-6 to TRBJ2-7, with 7 bases that match TRBD2. V lost 4 bases to trimming and J lost 3 bases; unmatched junction nucleotides: 7. CDR1 is SGHDT and CDR2 is YYEEEE in the germline V gene. This CDR3 comprises 14 residues.

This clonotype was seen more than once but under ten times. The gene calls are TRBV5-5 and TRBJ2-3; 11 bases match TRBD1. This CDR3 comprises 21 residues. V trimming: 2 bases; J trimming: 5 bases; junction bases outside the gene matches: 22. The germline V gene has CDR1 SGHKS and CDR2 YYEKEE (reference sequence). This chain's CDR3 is CASSLEVVIGDRGALGDTQYF. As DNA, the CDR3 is TGTGCCAGCAGCTTAGAGGTAGTGATTGGGGACAGGGGGGCTCTGGGAGATACGCAGTATTTT.

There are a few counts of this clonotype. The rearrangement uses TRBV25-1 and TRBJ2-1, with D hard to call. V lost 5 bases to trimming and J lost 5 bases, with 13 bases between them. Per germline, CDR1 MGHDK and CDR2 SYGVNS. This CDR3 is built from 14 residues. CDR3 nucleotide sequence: TGTGCCAGCAGTTCACGAGGAATAAACAATGAGCAGTTCTTC. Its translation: CASSSRGINNEQFF.

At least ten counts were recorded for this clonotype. CDR3 in amino acids: CASSQDPGGYNEQFF. The DNA for the CDR3 is TGTGCCAGCAGCCAAGATCCAGGGGGCTACAATGAGCAGTTCTTC. This sequence joins TRBV3-1 and TRBJ2-1; 7 bases are a match to TRBD1. J lost 3 bases, V lost 0 bases, and 2 bases had no gene match. CDR1 LGHDT and CDR2 YNNKEL come from the germline V gene (reference sequence). The CDR3 sequence is 15 residues long.